These 10 T cell receptor beta chains were all obtained from the same sample, sequenced in a study of OX40 agonist ivuxolimab in advanced cancers. Using immunoSEQ multiplex PCR, the repertoire was profiled, and TCRdb retains in-frame clones only, with some absent. Of about 71,000 clones in the sample, roughly three quarters are singletons; the top ten hold about 5%. Sequencing used CD4+ or CD8+ T cells sorted from blood, obtained in a trial of the OX40 agonist ivuxolimab. These receptors were collected from an adult with an advanced solid tumor such as melanoma, head and neck, liver or kidney cancer.

J is TRBJ2-5 and V is TRBV19, with D hard to call. This CDR3 is built from 15 residues. Germline loops: CDR1 LNHDA, CDR2 SQIVND (reference sequence). Trimming left V 1 base short and J 4 bases short, with 13 bases between. CDR3 protein: CASSIVTSGRETQYF. DNA for the CDR3: TGTGCCAGTAGTATAGTAACGTCAGGACGAGAGACCCAGTACTTC.

The chain combines TRBV29-1 with TRBJ1-2; no clear D gene. CDR1 SQVTM and CDR2 ANQGSEA come from the germline V gene. Trimming took off 4 bases at V and 0 bases at J, with 9 bases between the two ends. There are 13 residues in the CDR3. CDR3 in amino acids: CSVAAAANYGYTF. The DNA for the CDR3 is TGCAGCGTTGCCGCGGCAGCTAACTATGGCTACACCTTC.

The chain has TRBV5-1 and TRBJ1-1; 7 bases fit TRBD1. The CDR3 is made up of 14 amino acids. CDR1 and CDR2 from the germline V gene are SGHRS and YFSETQ. J lost 2 bases, V lost 5 bases, and 6 bases had no gene match. The CDR3 region has the DNA TGCGCCAGCAGAGGATACAGGGGTAACACTGAAGCTTTCTTT. It specifies CASRGYRGNTEAFF.

J is TRBJ1-1 and V is TRBV7-6; D may be TRBD1 (5 bases). This CDR3 region has 15 residues. V dropped 3 bases and J dropped 5 bases, with 16 bases sitting between them. From germline, CDR1 is SGHVS and CDR2 FNYEAQ. The CDR3 sequence is CASSFREADRTEAFF. Written as DNA, the CDR3 is TGTGCCAGCAGCTTCAGGGAGGCAGATCGAACTGAAGCTTTCTTT.

The chain carries TRBV2 and TRBJ2-3; D is unresolved. CDR1 and CDR2 (germline): SNHLY, FYNNEI. The CDR3 sequence is 12 residues long. V was trimmed by 3 bases and J by 6 bases, leaving 7 bases between them. CDR3 loop: CASSEGSDTQYF. CDR3 sequence (DNA): TGTGCCAGCAGTGAGGGATCGGATACGCAGTATTTT.

This clone was seen only a few times. This CDR3 is also generated by other DNA sequences in the sample. The rearrangement uses TRBV30 and TRBJ1-3; D is uncertain. The CDR3 sequence is 13 residues long. Trimming removed 0 bases from V and 0 bases from J, with 3 bases in between. Looked up from germline, CDR1 is GTSNPN and CDR2 is SVGIG (reference sequence). The CDR3 DNA is TGTGCCTGGAGTGTTGTCTCTGGAAACACCATATATTTT. It translates to CAWSVVSGNTIYF.

The chain employs TRBV7-2 and TRBJ1-1; the D is unclear. This CDR3 has 16 residues. Germline V gene lookup returns CDR1 SGHTA and CDR2 FQGNSA. Between the trimmed V and J ends, which lost 2 bases and 0 bases, there was a span of 13 bases. The CDR3 nucleotides read TGTGCCAGCAGCTTACTCGGCGCGGGTATGAACACTGAAGCTTTCTTT. It is translated as CASSLLGAGMNTEAFF.

This clone was seen only a few times. The V gene is TRBV5-1, the J gene TRBJ1-1; no reliable D call. Per the germline V gene, CDR1 is SGHRS and CDR2 is YFSETQ. V lost 7 bases and J 1 base, leaving 5 bases between the germline ends. The CDR3 runs to 11 residues. In nucleotides, the CDR3 is TGCGCCAGCTCTACGAACACTGAAGCTTTCTTT. It yields the protein CASSTNTEAFF.

This clone was counted only a few times. In nucleotides, the CDR3 is TGTGCCAGCAGCCCCGGAATATATGGCTACACCTTC. Translation: CASSPGIYGYTF. The chain uses TRBV9 and TRBJ1-2, with no clear D. Germline V gives CDR1 SGDLS, CDR2 YYNGEE. This CDR3 contains 12 residues. V gave up 4 bases and J gave up 5 bases, with 9 bases separating them. The complete variable domain, with remaining parts taken from reference TRBV9 and TRBJ1-2, reads DSGVTQTPKHLITATGQRVTLRCSPRSGDLSVYWYQQSLDQGLQFLIQYYNGEERAKGNILERFSAQQFPDLHSELNLSSLELGDSALYFCASSPGIYGYTFGSGTRLTVV.

The rearrangement links TRBV5-1 to TRBJ1-2, with D perhaps matching TRBD1 (6 bases). The V gene's germline CDR1 is SGHRS and CDR2 YFSETQ. V was trimmed by 4 bases and J by 5 bases, leaving 12 bases between them. This CDR3 contains 13 residues. The CDR3 DNA reads as TGCGCCAGCAGCCCGGACAGTTTTTATGGCTACACCTTC. Protein product: CASSPDSFYGYTF.